This entry lists 25 T cell receptor beta chains sequenced from one sample in a study of T cells after posttransplantation cyclophosphamide. Here immunoSEQ multiplex PCR was the method, and the copy in TCRdb shows in-frame clones only, minus some. Of 45,000 to 60,000 clones in the sample, 92% were seen once. The specimen was PBMCs. The receptors come from a woman between 50 and 59 years old in good health and a related stem cell transplant donor.

The count of this clone is one. This chain links TRBV7-9 with TRBJ1-1; 8 bases line up with TRBD1. This CDR3 spans 13 amino acids. CDR1 is SEHNR, CDR2 FQNEAQ, per germline (reference sequence). V shed 6 bases, J shed 11 bases, and the junction held 11 bases outside the gene matches. CDR3 coding DNA: TGTGCCAGCAGGACCGGGACAGGAGTACCGGCTTTCTTT. This gives the protein CASRTGTGVPAFF.

The chain uses TRBV19 and TRBJ1-5; 10 bases are a match to TRBD1. Germline values: CDR1 LNHDA, CDR2 SQIVND (reference sequence). The CDR3 runs 16 residues. V lost 5 bases, J lost 5 bases, and 9 bases stayed unmatched. The CDR3 here is CASSFYGTGADQPQHF. Here the CDR3 DNA reads TGTGCCAGTAGTTTTTACGGGACAGGGGCGGATCAGCCCCAGCATTTT.

The chain has TRBV10-3 and TRBJ1-6, with 9 bases lining up with TRBD1. The germline V gene encodes CDR1 ENHRY and CDR2 SYGVKD. The CDR3 sequence is 14 residues long. The trim removed 6 bases at V and 9 bases at J, leaving 6 bases unmatched. CDR3: CAISPGQGFSPLHF. The CDR3, as DNA: TGTGCCATCAGCCCGGGACAGGGATTTTCACCCCTCCACTTT.

This chain links TRBV28 with TRBJ1-1, with D maybe TRBD1 (6 bases). This CDR3 spans 16 amino acids. From germline, CDR1 is MDHEN and CDR2 SYDVKM. The ends were cut back, 7 bases at V and 7 bases at J, with 25 bases in the middle. CDR3 DNA sequence: TGTGCCAGCACCACTAAAATCAGGGGCAGGCACGTTGAAGCTTTCTTT. It yields the protein CASTTKIRGRHVEAFF.

J is TRBJ1-1 and V is TRBV9, with no clear D. Germline values: CDR1 SGDLS, CDR2 YYNGEE. The V end lost 2 bases, the J end lost 9 bases, and 14 bases lay between the germline ends. This CDR3 is built from 13 residues. CDR3: CASSVIETPQAFF. The CDR3 coding sequence is TGTGCCAGCAGCGTGATAGAGACTCCCCAAGCTTTCTTT.

This clone was seen once. V is TRBV6-5 and J is TRBJ1-1; 8 nucleotides line up with TRBD1. This CDR3 is 14 amino acids long. CDR1 and CDR2 from the germline V gene are MNHEY and SVGAGI. The V gene end was trimmed by 7 bases and the J gene end by 5 bases; junction bases not matched to a gene: 9. CDR3 sequence reads: CASTKQGVGTEAFF. CDR3 DNA: TGTGCCAGCACGAAACAGGGGGTGGGGACTGAAGCTTTCTTT.

The CDR3, as DNA: TGTGCCAGCAGCTCCCGACTAGCGGGGCCTGGCAATGAGCAGTTCTTC. This codes for CASSSRLAGPGNEQFF. The chain links TRBV7-9 to TRBJ2-1, with 11 bases lining up with TRBD2. Per germline, CDR1 SEHNR and CDR2 FQNEAQ (reference sequence). J gave up 6 bases and V 4 bases, and 8 bases lay outside the gene matches. The CDR3 totals 16 residues.

V usage is TRBV15 and J usage is TRBJ2-7, with 10 bases lining up with TRBD2. Germline loops: CDR1 LNHNV, CDR2 YYDKDF (reference sequence). The ends lost 0 bases at V and 0 bases at J; junction bases unmatched: 14. This CDR3 is 20 amino acids long. The CDR3 region is CATSRDRASGGLMSSYEQYF. The CDR3 DNA is TGTGCCACCAGCAGAGATAGAGCTAGCGGGGGCCTTATGAGCTCCTACGAGCAGTACTTC.

The chain joins TRBV5-1 to TRBJ2-2, with D possibly matching TRBD2 (7 bases). CDR1 is SGHRS and CDR2 is YFSETQ in the germline V gene. V shed 4 bases and J shed 0 bases, with 25 bases lying between them. The CDR3 extends over 20 amino acids. DNA for the CDR3: TGCGCCAGCAGCCCACGCCTTTCGGGGGGCCAGGGCGCGAACACCGGGGAGCTGTTTTTT. Translated: CASSPRLSGGQGANTGELFF. Filled out from reference TRBV5-1 and TRBJ2-2, the complete variable domain reads KAGVTQTPRYLIKTRGQQVTLSCSPISGHRSVSWYQQTPGQGLQFLFEYFSETQRNKGNFPGRFSGRQFSNSRSEMNVSTLELGDSALYLCASSPRLSGGQGANTGELFFGEGSRLTVL.

The CDR3 nucleotides read TGCAGCGTCCAATCACCGGGACTACCCAACACCGGGGAGCTGTTTTTT. Amino acid sequence: CSVQSPGLPNTGELFF. The rearrangement links TRBV29-1 to TRBJ2-2; 7 nucleotides match TRBD2. Germline V gives CDR1 SQVTM, CDR2 ANQGSEA. The ends lost 6 bases at V and 2 bases at J; junction bases unmatched: 12. The length of the CDR3 is 16 residues.

V and J are TRBV13 and TRBJ1-2; 8 bases agree with TRBD1. The V and J ends lost 5 bases and 8 bases, in that order; junction bases with no gene match: 10. In germline, CDR1 is PRHDT, CDR2 FYEKMQ (reference sequence). CDR3 length: 14 amino acids. The CDR3 DNA reads as TGTGCCAGCAGCCTCGGGCAGGGGGCGGGGGGCTACACCTTC. It is translated as CASSLGQGAGGYTF.

The rearrangement links TRBV18 to TRBJ1-6; 8 bases are shared with TRBD1. The CDR3 runs to 19 residues. V was pared by 3 bases and J by 0 bases, with 10 bases of the junction left unmatched. CDR1 and CDR2 (germline): KGHSH, LQKENI. DNA of the CDR3: TGTGCCAGCTCACCGCGGACAGGGCGAACTAGCTCCTATAATTCACCCCTCCACTTT. It yields the protein CASSPRTGRTSSYNSPLHF.

The chain employs TRBV6-5 and TRBJ1-2; no clear D. The germline V and J ends were trimmed by 1 base and 12 bases, with 12 bases remaining between them. The CDR3 is made up of 12 amino acids. Germline V lookup: CDR1 MNHEY, CDR2 SVGAGI. CDR3 coding DNA: TGTGCCAGCAGTTACTTGGCAGGTCGTCACACCTTC. Translated: CASSYLAGRHTF.

The chain has TRBV18 and TRBJ1-6; 12 nucleotides match TRBD1. This CDR3 contains 14 residues. CDR1 KGHSH and CDR2 LQKENI come from the germline V gene. J gave up 10 bases and V 6 bases, and 4 bases lay outside the gene matches. Here the CDR3 reads CASSTGQGASPLHF. Written as DNA, the CDR3 is TGTGCCAGCTCGACGGGACAGGGGGCCTCACCCCTCCACTTT.

This rearrangement joins TRBV18 to TRBJ1-4, with TRBD1 identical over 7 bases. Germline V gene data show CDR1 as KGHSH and CDR2 as LQKENI. The CDR3 sequence is 16 residues long. V lost 6 bases to trimming and J lost 4 bases; unmatched junction nucleotides: 11. The CDR3 DNA reads as TGTGCCAGCTCCGAATACAGGGGCCAGAGTAATGAAAAACTGTTTTTT. It encodes CASSEYRGQSNEKLFF.

The chain joins TRBV27 to TRBJ2-5; 15 positions agree with TRBD2. V shed 5 bases, J shed 4 bases, and the junction held 2 bases outside the gene matches. The V gene's germline CDR1 is MNHEY and CDR2 SMNVEV (reference sequence). The CDR3 spans 15 residues. CDR3: CASSKGLAGGETQYF. In DNA form, the CDR3 reads TGTGCCAGCAGTAAGGGACTAGCGGGAGGAGAGACCCAGTACTTC.

The gene calls are TRBV14 and TRBJ2-1; 10 bases align to TRBD2. V gave up 4 bases and J gave up 8 bases; unmatched junction bases: 11. The CDR3 loop spans 16 amino acids. The germline gives CDR1 SGHDN, CDR2 FVKESK. CDR3 protein: CASSRLAGDLGYEQFF. In nucleotides, the CDR3 is TGTGCCAGCAGCCGGCTAGCGGGGGATCTCGGGTATGAGCAGTTCTTC.

This chain joins TRBV28 and TRBJ2-3; tentatively, D is TRBD2 (5 bases). From germline, CDR1 is MDHEN and CDR2 SYDVKM. Trimming took off 5 bases at V and 0 bases at J, with 15 bases between the two ends. The CDR3 loop spans 16 amino acids. For the CDR3, the DNA is TGTGCCAGCAGTCTAAGAGGGAGAACTAGCACAGATACGCAGTATTTT. The encoded protein is CASSLRGRTSTDTQYF.

This chain joins TRBV5-4 and TRBJ1-2, with 8 bases aligning to TRBD1. Germline CDR1 and CDR2: SGHNT and YYREEE (reference sequence). With 4 bases clipped from V and 5 bases from J, the junction kept 7 bases outside the gene matches. The CDR3 contains 14 residues. CDR3 bases: TGTGCCAGCAGCCTCATGACAGGGGAATATGGCTACACCTTC. Amino acids: CASSLMTGEYGYTF.

This clone was found once. The chain recombines TRBV19 with TRBJ1-2, with D maybe TRBD1 (6 bases). Germline V gives CDR1 LNHDA, CDR2 SQIVND (reference sequence). Trimming stripped 1 base from V and 4 bases from J, with 13 bases between. CDR3 length equals 15 residues. CDR3 bases: TGTGCCAGTAGTATAGTAGGGGGAACTTCCTATGGCTACACCTTC. Amino acids: CASSIVGGTSYGYTF.

The V gene is TRBV27, the J gene TRBJ1-5; D is undetermined. The CDR3 runs 14 residues. Germline V gene lookup returns CDR1 MNHEY and CDR2 SMNVEV (reference sequence). V lost 5 bases to trimming and J lost 2 bases, with 10 bases between them. CDR3 protein: CASSRERGNQPQHF. The CDR3 bases are TGTGCCAGCAGTCGTGAACGGGGCAATCAGCCCCAGCATTTT.

V and J are TRBV19 and TRBJ1-5; the D gene is possibly TRBD1 (5 bases). V gave up 4 bases and J gave up 4 bases, with 8 bases separating them. The CDR3 is 13 amino acids. CDR1 and CDR2 from the germline V gene are LNHDA and SQIVND (reference sequence). CDR3 protein: CASSTAGNQPQHF. The DNA of the CDR3 is TGTGCCAGTAGTACGGCAGGGAATCAGCCCCAGCATTTT.

V usage is TRBV5-1 and J usage is TRBJ2-3; 12 bases line up with TRBD2. This CDR3 contains 14 residues. Germline CDR1 and CDR2: SGHRS and YFSETQ. The junction had 2 bases not matched to a gene; V was cut back by 4 bases and J by 5 bases. The CDR3: CASSPGLAGDTQYF. CDR3 in DNA: TGCGCCAGCAGCCCGGGACTAGCGGGAGATACGCAGTATTTT.

The rearrangement joins TRBV5-8 to TRBJ1-1; 9 bases are shared with TRBD1. This CDR3 spans 17 amino acids. V shed 3 bases, J shed 0 bases, and the junction held 9 bases outside the gene matches. Looked up from germline, CDR1 is SGHTS and CDR2 is YDEGEE. The CDR3 region is CASSYLPTGGLNTEAFF. The CDR3 coding sequence is TGTGCCAGCAGCTATCTTCCGACAGGGGGTCTGAACACTGAAGCTTTCTTT.

The chain couples TRBV23-1 to TRBJ1-4, with TRBD1 matching 12 bases. TRBV23-1 is an ORF, and what it does is uncertain. The CDR3 runs to 17 residues. Trimming at V came to 6 bases and at J to 7 bases, leaving 12 bases not matched to a gene. In nucleotides, the CDR3 is TGCGCCAGCAGCTTTACCGGGGACAGGGGGCTAAGTGAAAAACTGTTTTTT. It encodes CASSFTGDRGLSEKLFF.